These T cell receptor beta chains were read from a single sample in a study of blood T cell repertoires in COVID-19. The assay was immunoSEQ multiplex PCR, and TCRdb's table has in-frame clones only and misses some. In the table there are nearly 70,000 clones, 82% of which are singletons. Sequenced sample: peripheral blood. Every receptor here comes from a woman over 75 with acute or convalescent COVID-19. Each CDR3 is given with its conserved first and last residue. Fields, in order: V gene, D gene, J gene, clone size, CDR3 protein, CDR3 DNA. D genes are given only for firm matches. The listing skips clone size in some rows; elsewhere it reads once, few, many or a size class.

v_call: TRBV12-3/TRBV12-4; d_call: TRBD1; j_call: TRBJ1-1; clone_size: -; cdr3_aa: CASSIGGAEAFF; cdr3_nt: TGTGCCAGCAGTATAGGGGGCGCTGAAGCTTTCTTT
v_call: TRBV12-5; d_call: TRBD2; j_call: TRBJ2-1; clone_size: -; cdr3_aa: CASGSTSGGLSYNEQFF; cdr3_nt: TGTGCTAGTGGTTCGACTAGCGGGGGATTATCCTACAATGAGCAGTTCTTC
v_call: TRBV6-5; d_call: -; j_call: TRBJ2-2; clone_size: -; cdr3_aa: CASSYQGSNTGELFF; cdr3_nt: TGTGCCAGCAGTTACCAGGGATCGAACACCGGGGAGCTGTTTTTT
v_call: TRBV5-4; d_call: TRBD2; j_call: TRBJ2-3; clone_size: -; cdr3_aa: CASSMVLAGASDTQYF; cdr3_nt: TGTGCCAGCAGCATGGTCCTAGCGGGGGCCTCAGATACGCAGTATTTT
v_call: TRBV11-2; d_call: -; j_call: TRBJ1-1; clone_size: -; cdr3_aa: CASSPQRIKNTEAFF; cdr3_nt: TGTGCCAGCAGCCCCCAGCGTATTAAGAACACTGAAGCTTTCTTT
v_call: TRBV19; d_call: -; j_call: TRBJ1-5; clone_size: -; cdr3_aa: CASSTDRNSYNQPQHF; cdr3_nt: TGTGCCAGTAGTACCGACCGTAACAGCTACAATCAGCCCCAGCATTTT
v_call: TRBV11-3; d_call: -; j_call: TRBJ1-1; clone_size: -; cdr3_aa: CASSPGVNTEAFF; cdr3_nt: TGTGCCAGCAGCCCCGGGGTGAACACTGAAGCTTTCTTT
v_call: TRBV5-1; d_call: -; j_call: TRBJ2-5; clone_size: -; cdr3_aa: CASSLGSEKGKTQYF; cdr3_nt: TGCGCCAGCAGCTTGGGGTCGGAGAAAGGAAAGACCCAGTACTTC
v_call: TRBV12-3/TRBV12-4; d_call: TRBD2; j_call: TRBJ2-7; clone_size: -; cdr3_aa: CASSSRGGSEQYF; cdr3_nt: TGTGCCAGCAGTTCCCGGGGGGGAAGCGAGCAGTACTTC
v_call: TRBV3-1/TRBV3-2; d_call: -; j_call: TRBJ2-3; clone_size: -; cdr3_aa: CASSQGASSGDTQYF; cdr3_nt: TGTGCCAGCAGCCAAGGGGCGAGTTCCGGAGATACGCAGTATTTT
v_call: TRBV5-4; d_call: TRBD1; j_call: TRBJ2-6; clone_size: -; cdr3_aa: CASSSQGAGANVLTF; cdr3_nt: TGTGCCAGCAGCTCACAGGGGGCTGGGGCCAACGTCCTGACTTTC
v_call: TRBV7-2; d_call: TRBD2; j_call: TRBJ2-1; clone_size: -; cdr3_aa: CASSLETSGGGYNEQFF; cdr3_nt: TGTGCCAGCAGCTTAGAGACTAGCGGGGGAGGATACAATGAGCAGTTCTTC
v_call: TRBV19; d_call: -; j_call: TRBJ1-2; clone_size: -; cdr3_aa: CASSINEGWRGYTF; cdr3_nt: TGTGCCAGTAGTATAAACGAAGGATGGCGGGGCTACACCTTC
v_call: TRBV30; d_call: -; j_call: TRBJ2-5; clone_size: -; cdr3_aa: CAWSVLRVETQYF; cdr3_nt: TGTGCCTGGAGTGTACTGAGGGTTGAGACCCAGTACTTC
v_call: TRBV11-1; d_call: -; j_call: TRBJ2-7; clone_size: -; cdr3_aa: CASSPRAGSHEQYF; cdr3_nt: TGTGCCAGCAGCCCACGGGCGGGGTCCCACGAGCAGTACTTC
v_call: TRBV30; d_call: TRBD1; j_call: TRBJ2-7; clone_size: -; cdr3_aa: CAWSAYTGQGREQYF; cdr3_nt: TGTGCCTGGAGTGCCTATACGGGACAGGGGCGCGAGCAGTACTTC
v_call: TRBV18; d_call: TRBD2; j_call: TRBJ2-5; clone_size: -; cdr3_aa: CASTTSGGFQETQYF; cdr3_nt: TGTGCCAGCACGACTAGCGGGGGGTTCCAAGAGACCCAGTACTTC
v_call: TRBV30; d_call: -; j_call: TRBJ1-6; clone_size: -; cdr3_aa: CAWSIRSMFDSPLHF; cdr3_nt: TGTGCCTGGAGTATACGGTCGATGTTTGATTCACCCCTCCACTTT
v_call: TRBV27; d_call: -; j_call: TRBJ1-1; clone_size: -; cdr3_aa: CASRDIMNTEAFF; cdr3_nt: TGTGCCTCCAGGGACATCATGAACACTGAAGCTTTCTTT
v_call: TRBV18; d_call: -; j_call: TRBJ2-7; clone_size: -; cdr3_aa: CASSPWPAGELDYEQYF; cdr3_nt: TGTGCCAGCTCACCATGGCCCGCAGGGGAGCTGGACTACGAGCAGTACTTC
v_call: TRBV7-3; d_call: -; j_call: TRBJ2-7; clone_size: few; cdr3_aa: CASSLISTVSYEQYF; cdr3_nt: TGTGCCAGCAGCTTAATATCGACAGTCTCCTACGAGCAGTACTTC